Below, 19 T cell receptor beta chains from the same sample are listed, as sequenced in a study of beta chain features in type 1 diabetes. The study reverse transcribed the entire isolated RNA, so it sequenced expressed TCRB transcripts. TCRdb's copy holds only in-frame clones and misses some; the assay was immunoSEQ multiplex PCR. The sample holds 150,000 to 190,000 clones, less than 9.5% seen once. Sequences were obtained from central memory CD4+ T cells from blood. These receptors were collected from a man between 18 and 29 years old in good health.

At least ten counts were recorded for this clone. The chain combines TRBV28 with TRBJ2-3, with TRBD2 matching over 9 bases. The length of the CDR3 is 14 residues. V shed 5 bases and J 0 bases; nucleotides not matched to a gene: 0. The germline CDR1 and CDR2 sequences are MDHEN and SYDVKM. CDR3 amino acids: CASSSGGSTDTQYF. CDR3 coding DNA: TGTGCCAGCAGTAGCGGGGGGAGCACAGATACGCAGTATTTT.

This clone showed up just a few times. CDR3 residues: CASSPPSADYGYTF. CDR3 nucleotide sequence: TGTGCCAGCAGTCCGCCCAGCGCCGACTATGGCTACACCTTC. This chain uses TRBV27 with TRBJ1-2, with D unclear. This CDR3 contains 14 residues. Germline CDR1 is MNHEY and CDR2 is SMNVEV (reference sequence). Deletions cut 5 bases from V and 3 bases from J, with 13 bases between.

The chain is built from TRBV18 and TRBJ2-1; TRBD2 matches at 10 bases. The CDR3 covers 17 residues. The V gene's germline CDR1 is KGHSH and CDR2 LQKENI. After removal of 1 base from V and 8 bases from J, the junction contained 11 bases not matched to a gene. The CDR3 region is CASSPLSTSGLRDEQFF. The CDR3 coding sequence is TGTGCCAGCTCACCACTCTCGACTAGCGGGCTTAGGGATGAGCAGTTCTTC.

The V call is TRBV7-2, the J call TRBJ2-5, with TRBD2 as a possible D gene (7 bases). V lost 2 bases and J lost 4, with 20 bases in between. CDR1 is SGHTA and CDR2 is FQGNSA in the germline V gene. This CDR3 is built from 17 residues. In DNA form, the CDR3 reads TGTGCCAGCAGCTTAAGGGGGGGCAGGGTGAATGGAGAGACCCAGTACTTC. Protein product: CASSLRGGRVNGETQYF. Looking up the rest from reference TRBV7-2 and TRBJ2-5 gives the full variable domain: GAGVSQSPSNKVTEKGKDVELRCDPISGHTALYWYRQSLGQGLEFLIYFQGNSAPDKSGLPSDRFSAERTGGSVSTLTIQRTQQEDSAVYLCASSLRGGRVNGETQYFGPGTRLLVL.

The chain recombines TRBV27 with TRBJ1-5; no firm D call. The CDR3 runs 12 residues. Germline CDR1 reads MNHEY; CDR2 reads SMNVEV (reference sequence). V was cut by 6 bases and J by 2 bases, with 5 bases left in between. CDR3 nucleotide sequence: TGTGCCAGCAGACTCGGCAATCAGCCCCAGCATTTT. It encodes CASRLGNQPQHF.

This clone was seen more than once but under ten times. V gene TRBV27 combines with J gene TRBJ1-2; a possible D gene is TRBD1 (6 bases). Germline CDR1 reads MNHEY; CDR2 reads SMNVEV (reference sequence). The CDR3 spans 12 residues. The V end lost 4 bases, the J end lost 5 bases, and 8 bases lay between the germline ends. CDR3 DNA: TGTGCCAGCAGTTCACAGGGTTATGGCTACACCTTC. It encodes CASSSQGYGYTF.

The chain combines TRBV19 with TRBJ2-7; D is possibly TRBD2 (6 bases). Germline assignment: CDR1 LNHDA and CDR2 SQIVND (reference sequence). The CDR3 is made up of 14 amino acids. Trimming stripped 4 bases from V and 2 bases from J, with 12 bases between. Here the CDR3 DNA reads TGTGCCAGTAGTACGGACTACTGGACCTACGAGCAGTACTTC. Its protein product is CASSTDYWTYEQYF.

This clone was observed a few times. The rearrangement links TRBV5-1 to TRBJ1-4; 7 bases map to TRBD1. V gave up 4 bases and J gave up 4 bases; unmatched junction bases: 7. The CDR3 is made up of 15 amino acids. Germline values: CDR1 SGHRS, CDR2 YFSETQ. The CDR3 DNA follows: TGCGCCAGCAGCCTCCCCAGGGGGGATAATGAAAAACTGTTTTTT. It codes for CASSLPRGDNEKLFF.

Only a few counts were recorded for this clone. This chain uses TRBV5-6 with TRBJ1-4, with D possibly being TRBD1 (5 bases). Between the trimmed V and J ends, which lost 1 base and 2 bases, there was a span of 6 bases. The V gene's germline CDR1 is SGHDT and CDR2 YYEEEE. The CDR3 has 14 residues. The CDR3 nucleotides read TGTGCCAGCAGCTTGTCAGGGACTAATGAAAAACTGTTTTTT. Translating it yields CASSLSGTNEKLFF.

This clone has a handful of counts. The chain employs TRBV5-1 and TRBJ2-7, with TRBD2 identical over 12 bases. Germline-derived CDR1 and CDR2 are SGHRS and YFSETQ. The CDR3 extends over 14 amino acids. The J segment lost 7 bases and the V segment lost 7 bases, leaving 9 bases of the junction unmatched. The chain's CDR3 is CASQLTSGSKEQYF. CDR3 nucleotides: TGCGCCAGCCAACTGACTAGCGGGAGTAAAGAGCAGTACTTC.

This clone was picked up a small number of times. The CDR3 loop is CASSLGQTGDNGELFF. The CDR3 DNA reads as TGCGCCAGCAGCCTCGGTCAGACAGGGGATAACGGGGAGCTGTTTTTT. V and J are TRBV5-1 and TRBJ2-2, with TRBD1 matching 8 bases. The CDR3 is 16 amino acids. Trimming cost V 4 bases and J 7 bases; bases outside gene matches: 12. Germline CDR1 and CDR2: SGHRS and YFSETQ.

V and J are TRBV4-1 and TRBJ1-2; 8 bases map to TRBD1. The germline V gene encodes CDR1 MGHRA and CDR2 YSYEKL. The CDR3 is 14 amino acids. Trimming removed 4 bases from V and 6 bases from J; junction bases left unmatched: 7. As DNA, the CDR3 is TGCGCCAGCAGCCGACAGGGGTTGTCGCATGGCTACACCTTC. Translation gives CASSRQGLSHGYTF.

V and J are TRBV7-9 and TRBJ2-7; D not resolved. This CDR3 contains 13 residues. Per germline, CDR1 SEHNR and CDR2 FQNEAQ (reference sequence). Trimming removed 6 bases at V and 6 bases at J, with 15 bases between. As DNA, the CDR3 is TGTGCCAGCAGTTCTGTGAGTGTGCCCGAGCAGTACTTC. It yields the protein CASSSVSVPEQYF.

This clone came up a few times. The chain has TRBV6-5 and TRBJ2-3; TRBD1 agrees at 7 bases. The CDR3 loop spans 13 amino acids. Germline V gene sequence: CDR1 MNHEY, CDR2 SVGAGI. Unmatched junction bases numbered 7, after V lost 11 bases and J lost 2 bases. The DNA of the CDR3 is TGTGCCGCTCGGGACAGAAACACAGATACGCAGTATTTT. Its translation is CAARDRNTDTQYF.

This clone was observed a handful of times. CDR3 loop: CASSKAGRAEQPQHF. CDR3 nucleotides: TGTGCCAGCTCCAAAGCGGGCAGGGCGGAACAGCCCCAGCATTTT. The chain joins TRBV28 to TRBJ1-5, with a possible D match to TRBD1 (5 bases). Trimming removed 8 bases from V and 7 bases from J, with 21 bases in between. The CDR3 is 15 residues long. Germline V CDR1 and CDR2: MDHEN, SYDVKM.

This clone was detected only a few times. The chain employs TRBV25-1 and TRBJ2-7; a possible D gene is TRBD2 (5 bases). Trimming stripped 2 bases from V and 2 bases from J, with 13 bases between. This CDR3 is 15 amino acids long. From germline, CDR1 is MGHDK and CDR2 SYGVNS. CDR3 in DNA: TGTGCCAGCAGTGAACGGGGTAAAAGCGCCTACGAGCAGTACTTC. Translated: CASSERGKSAYEQYF.

This clone came up many times. This specimen includes other DNA sequences encoding the same CDR3. The J gene is TRBJ2-3, the V gene TRBV7-2, with TRBD2 matching 8 bases. J gave up 2 bases and V 4 bases, and 2 bases lay outside the gene matches. This CDR3 is 14 amino acids long. From germline, CDR1 is SGHTA and CDR2 FQGNSA. The CDR3 coding sequence is TGTGCCAGCAGCTCCGGACTAGCCACAGATACGCAGTATTTT. Its protein product is CASSSGLATDTQYF.

This clone occurred many times. V usage is TRBV28 and J usage is TRBJ2-1, with 9 nucleotides matching TRBD2. The J segment lost 9 bases and the V segment lost 8 bases, leaving 8 bases of the junction unmatched. This CDR3 is built from 13 residues. The germline CDR1 and CDR2 sequences are MDHEN and SYDVKM. The CDR3 is CASGSGRASEQFF. In DNA, the CDR3 is TGTGCCAGCGGTAGCGGGAGAGCCAGTGAGCAGTTCTTC.

CDR3: CASSLVGYEQYF. The CDR3 nucleotides read TGTGCCAGCAGCTTGGTCGGTTACGAGCAGTACTTC. The chain is built from TRBV5-5 and TRBJ2-7; unclear D gene. CDR3 length: 12 amino acids. Trimming removed 0 bases from V and 4 bases from J, with 5 bases in between. CDR1 and CDR2 (germline): SGHKS, YYEKEE (reference sequence).